This TCR beta chain was obtained from a study of OX40 agonist ivuxolimab in advanced cancers. The method was immunoSEQ multiplex PCR; TCRdb's version includes in-frame clones alone and lacks a portion of them. Of around 100,000 clones in the sample, about 91% were seen once. The germline V gene encodes CDR1 SGHRS and CDR2 YFSETQ. The junction had 7 bases not matched to a gene; V was cut back by 0 bases and J by 5 bases. The CDR3 extends over 15 amino acids. This sequence originates from an adult with an advanced solid tumor such as melanoma, head and neck, liver or kidney cancer. Sample: CD4+ or CD8+ T cells sorted from blood, taken in a trial of the OX40 agonist ivuxolimab. The J gene is TRBJ2-7, the V gene TRBV5-1; the match to TRBD1 covers 8 bases. The CDR3 here is CASSLGGQGWNEQYF. CDR3 nucleotides: TGCGCCAGCAGCTTGGGAGGACAGGGCTGGAACGAGCAGTACTTC. Variable domain in full (rest from reference TRBV5-1 and TRBJ2-7): KAGVTQTPRYLIKTRGQQVTLSCSPISGHRSVSWYQQTPGQGLQFLFEYFSETQRNKGNFPGRFSGRQFSNSRSEMNVSTLELGDSALYLCASSLGGQGWNEQYFGPGTRLTVT.